These 32 T cell receptor beta chains came from one sample sequenced in a study of PD-1 blockade in classical Hodgkin lymphoma. TCRdb keeps only in-frame clones here, not all; method: immunoSEQ multiplex PCR. The data contain roughly 40,000 clones, roughly 90% of them seen just once; the ten biggest clones take up roughly 9.7%. Each and every patient relapsed after autologous stem cell transplantation, and patients got differing brentuximab vedotin exposure. This material consisted of peripheral blood mononuclear cells (PBMCs), taken at baseline. The receptors originated from a human donor with classical Hodgkin lymphoma.

This chain links TRBV7-2 with TRBJ2-1; D remains ambiguous. CDR3 length: 16 residues. The germline V and J ends were trimmed by 5 bases and 0 bases, with 14 bases remaining between them. CDR1 SGHTA and CDR2 FQGNSA come from the germline V gene. In DNA, the CDR3 is TGTGCCAGCAGCGACCGGAACCCCTCCTCCTACAATGAGCAGTTCTTC. It is translated as CASSDRNPSSYNEQFF.

This clone has only a few counts. J is TRBJ2-1 and V is TRBV4-3; 7 nucleotides match TRBD2. CDR3 size: 14 residues. Unmatched junction bases numbered 9, after V lost 5 bases and J lost 8 bases. Germline V gene data show CDR1 as LGHNA and CDR2 as YSLEER. Here the CDR3 DNA reads TGCGCCAGCAGCAATGGACTAGATTTGGATGAGCAGTTCTTC. As protein: CASSNGLDLDEQFF.

V usage is TRBV19 and J usage is TRBJ2-1; D gene uncertain. CDR1 LNHDA and CDR2 SQIVND come from the germline V gene (reference sequence). Trimming shortened V by 2 bases and J by 7 bases, and 9 bases separated the two germline ends. The CDR3 loop spans 13 amino acids. The CDR3 nucleotides are TGTGCCAGTAGTATAAGGGTCAGGAATGAGCAGTTCTTC. As protein: CASSIRVRNEQFF.

CDR3 amino acids: CASSPIVNTEAFF. In nucleotides, the CDR3 is TGTGCCAGCAGCCCTATAGTGAACACTGAAGCTTTCTTT. The chain recombines TRBV7-9 with TRBJ1-1; the D is unclear. This CDR3 comprises 13 residues. V lost 5 bases and J 0 bases, leaving 7 bases between the germline ends. CDR1 SEHNR and CDR2 FQNEAQ come from the germline V gene (reference sequence).

The chain links TRBV5-4 to TRBJ2-1; 7 bases align to TRBD2. Germline trimming cut 1 base from V and 6 bases from J; bases unmatched to any gene: 4. CDR3 length: 14 residues. The germline CDR1 and CDR2 sequences are SGHNT and YYREEE (reference sequence). The CDR3 region has the DNA TGTGCCAGCAGCTTGTGGGGGGGATCCAATGAGCAGTTCTTC. This codes for CASSLWGGSNEQFF.

The V and J genes are TRBV28 and TRBJ2-2; D uncertain. Germline CDR1 MDHEN, CDR2 SYDVKM. CDR3 size: 12 residues. V was pared by 3 bases and J by 7 bases, with 6 bases between. CDR3 in amino acids: CASSFVGGELFF. For the CDR3, the DNA is TGTGCCAGCAGTTTCGTTGGCGGGGAGCTGTTTTTT.

The chain is built from TRBV9 and TRBJ1-2; D gene ambiguous. The CDR3 covers 11 residues. The ends were cut back, 3 bases at V and 7 bases at J, with 7 bases in the middle. Germline loops: CDR1 SGDLS, CDR2 YYNGEE. DNA for the CDR3: TGTGCCAGCAGCGGATCGAGTGGCTACACCTTC. Translated: CASSGSSGYTF. Looking up the rest from reference TRBV9 and TRBJ1-2 gives the full variable domain: DSGVTQTPKHLITATGQRVTLRCSPRSGDLSVYWYQQSLDQGLQFLIQYYNGEERAKGNILERFSAQQFPDLHSELNLSSLELGDSALYFCASSGSSGYTFGSGTRLTVV.

The V call is TRBV10-3, the J call TRBJ2-3; D possibly corresponds to TRBD2 (5 bases). Between the trimmed V and J ends, which lost 6 bases and 2 bases, there was a span of 6 bases. Germline V lookup: CDR1 ENHRY, CDR2 SYGVKD. This CDR3 comprises 12 residues. CDR3 bases: TGTGCCATCAGGGGAGTCACAGATACGCAGTATTTT. Translating gives CAIRGVTDTQYF.

Comments on this clone: Other DNA sequences in the sample encode the same CDR3. V is TRBV28 and J is TRBJ2-3; TRBD2 matches at 7 bases. V lost 7 bases and J lost 0; bases outside the gene matches: 4. This CDR3 has 14 amino acids. CDR1 and CDR2 from the germline V gene are MDHEN and SYDVKM. The CDR3 coding sequence is TGTGCCAGCACCCCCGGGGGGAGCACAGATACGCAGTATTTT. Its translation is CASTPGGSTDTQYF.

The chain is built from TRBV13 and TRBJ1-1; D remains ambiguous. Between the trimmed V and J ends, which lost 3 bases and 0 bases, there was a span of 8 bases. There are 14 residues in the CDR3. Germline-derived CDR1 and CDR2 are PRHDT and FYEKMQ (reference sequence). CDR3 residues: CASSFSEMNTEAFF. As DNA, the CDR3 is TGTGCCAGCAGCTTTTCGGAAATGAACACTGAAGCTTTCTTT.

This chain connects TRBV29-1 to TRBJ2-5; 15 bases are a match to TRBD2. The CDR3 totals 15 residues. In germline, CDR1 is SQVTM, CDR2 ANQGSEA. V shed 4 bases, J shed 5 bases, and the junction held 5 bases outside the gene matches. CDR3 nucleotide sequence: TGCAGCGTTGGGACTAGCGGGGGGGCTTGGGAGACCCAGTACTTC. Encoded protein: CSVGTSGGAWETQYF.

The chain employs TRBV7-8 and TRBJ2-3, with TRBD2 as a possible D gene (5 bases). The length of the CDR3 is 14 residues. Germline CDR1 reads SGHVS; CDR2 reads FQNEAQ. V was trimmed by 2 bases and J by 2 bases, leaving 8 bases between them. This chain's CDR3 is CASSLWRLTDTQYF. The CDR3 DNA reads as TGTGCCAGCAGCTTATGGAGGCTCACAGATACGCAGTATTTT.

The table lists this clone with a few counts. CDR3 sequence: CASSLRSAGLGYTF. As DNA, the CDR3 is TGTGCCAGCAGCTTGAGGAGTGCAGGGCTTGGCTACACCTTC. The gene calls are TRBV5-6 and TRBJ1-2; a weak D match, TRBD1 (5 bases). The CDR3 consists of 14 residues. Germline V gene sequence: CDR1 SGHDT, CDR2 YYEEEE. With 1 base removed from V and 7 bases from J, the gap between germline ends came to 14 bases.

The chain has TRBV4-2 and TRBJ1-5; possibly TRBD1 for D (6 bases). V was cut by 5 bases and J by 4 bases, with 12 bases left in between. Germline loops: CDR1 LGHNA, CDR2 YNFKEQ. CDR3 length equals 14 residues. The CDR3 nucleotides are TGTGCCAGCAGCTTCGTGGGGGCAAATCAGCCCCAGCATTTT. Its protein product is CASSFVGANQPQHF.

The chain has TRBV11-2 and TRBJ1-4; tentative D call: TRBD1 (6 bases). The germline V and J ends were trimmed by 0 bases and 2 bases, with 10 bases remaining between them. This CDR3 contains 16 residues. Per the germline V gene, CDR1 is SGHAT and CDR2 is FQNNGV. The CDR3 reads CASSLERQGTNEKLFF. DNA of the CDR3: TGTGCCAGCAGCTTAGAAAGGCAGGGGACTAATGAAAAACTGTTTTTT.

The V gene is TRBV5-1, the J gene TRBJ1-5; D is ambiguous. Germline loops: CDR1 SGHRS, CDR2 YFSETQ. This CDR3 comprises 16 residues. The V end was cut by 0 bases, the J end by 3 bases, with 13 bases between. This CDR3 is CASSLDGRGNNQPQHF. The CDR3, as DNA: TGCGCCAGCAGCTTGGACGGGCGGGGAAACAATCAGCCCCAGCATTTT.

V is TRBV2 and J is TRBJ2-7; possibly TRBD1 for D (6 bases). Per the germline V gene, CDR1 is SNHLY and CDR2 is FYNNEI. This CDR3 comprises 16 residues. V lost 5 bases to trimming and J lost 3 bases, with 20 bases between them. The DNA for the CDR3 is TGTGCCAGCAGTTCCTCACTCGACAGGCCCGTCTACGAGCAGTACTTC. It codes for CASSSSLDRPVYEQYF.

This clone was recorded only once. The chain carries TRBV6-1 and TRBJ1-1; 7 positions match TRBD1. With 10 bases clipped from V and 1 base from J, the junction kept 6 bases outside the gene matches. CDR3 length: 13 residues. CDR1 is MNHNS, CDR2 SASEGT, per germline. The CDR3 spells CAISGQTNTEAFF. CDR3 DNA: TGTGCCATTTCGGGACAGACGAACACTGAAGCTTTCTTT.

The count of this clone is one. The genes are TRBV28 and TRBJ1-1; 7 positions agree with TRBD1. V dropped 8 bases and J dropped 4; count of bases not matched to a gene: 10. The CDR3 runs to 14 residues. Germline CDR1 and CDR2: MDHEN and SYDVKM. In DNA, the CDR3 is TGTGCCAGCGGTACAGGGGCGTTCTCCACTGAAGCTTTCTTT. It translates to CASGTGAFSTEAFF.

This clone is labeled medium-sized (0.01 to 0.1%). The rearrangement joins TRBV29-1 to TRBJ2-1; D is possibly TRBD2 (5 bases). This CDR3 is built from 12 residues. The V gene's germline CDR1 is SQVTM and CDR2 ANQGSEA. CDR3 sequence (DNA): TGCAGGGTAAAGAGCGGCTACAATGAGCAGTTCTTC. Protein: CRVKSGYNEQFF.

The chain combines TRBV7-2 with TRBJ2-5, with 8 bases fitting TRBD1. V shed 5 bases and J 1 base; nucleotides not matched to a gene: 3. Germline-derived CDR1 and CDR2 are SGHTA and FQGNSA. This CDR3 is built from 14 residues. DNA of the CDR3: TGTGCCAGCAGCAAAGACAGGGGCCAAGAGACCCAGTACTTC. Amino acids: CASSKDRGQETQYF.

V gene TRBV29-1 combines with J gene TRBJ2-3; a possible D gene is TRBD2 (5 bases). The V gene's germline CDR1 is SQVTM and CDR2 ANQGSEA. The CDR3 spans 14 residues. The ends were cut back, 4 bases at V and 2 bases at J, with 13 bases in the middle. CDR3 nucleotides: TGCAGCGTTGCGGACTTCTTTTTCACAGATACGCAGTATTTT. Amino acid sequence: CSVADFFFTDTQYF.

Concerning this clone: At the DNA level, this CDR3 is encoded by other sequences in the same sample as well. V usage is TRBV25-1 and J usage is TRBJ2-7; no clear D gene. The germline V and J ends were trimmed by 8 bases and 0 bases, with 5 bases remaining between them. CDR1 is MGHDK, CDR2 SYGVNS, per germline. The CDR3 has 11 residues. The CDR3 region has the DNA TGTGCCAGCGGTCGCTCCTACGAGCAGTACTTC. Its protein product is CASGRSYEQYF.

The chain carries TRBV27 and TRBJ2-1, with D tentatively TRBD2 (6 bases). Per the germline V gene, CDR1 is MNHEY and CDR2 is SMNVEV (reference sequence). Trimming left V 3 bases short and J 3 bases short, with 12 bases between. The CDR3 spans 15 residues. As DNA, the CDR3 is TGTGCCAGCAGTTTTGGGGGGAACTTCTACAATGAGCAGTTCTTC. It yields the protein CASSFGGNFYNEQFF.

The chain combines TRBV7-9 with TRBJ2-1, with D unresolved. Germline V gene data show CDR1 as SEHNR and CDR2 as FQNEAQ (reference sequence). Trimming removed 1 base at V and 7 bases at J, with 8 bases between. The CDR3 totals 13 residues. In nucleotides, the CDR3 is TGTGCCAGCAGCTTAGAGGGTTCAAATGAGCAGTTCTTC. Translation gives CASSLEGSNEQFF.

V is TRBV7-6 and J is TRBJ2-7, with unresolved D. The CDR3 is 14 residues long. V gave up 1 base and J gave up 4 bases, with 11 bases separating them. The germline gives CDR1 SGHVS, CDR2 FNYEAQ. The CDR3 coding sequence is TGTGCCAGCAGCTTAGAGGACGGGCTTTACGAGCAGTACTTC. This codes for CASSLEDGLYEQYF.

The chain recombines TRBV6-1 with TRBJ2-1, with TRBD2 matching over 7 bases. CDR1 is MNHNS, CDR2 SASEGT, per germline. J gave up 8 bases and V 2 bases, and 12 bases lay outside the gene matches. CDR3 length: 16 residues. CDR3 amino acids: CASSENGGSGRDEQFF. CDR3 nucleotide sequence: TGTGCCAGCAGTGAAAACGGCGGAAGTGGGAGGGATGAGCAGTTCTTC.

In DNA form, the CDR3 reads TGCAGCGGTTCGCGGGGCGTCCTCTACGAGCAGTACTTC. Translated, it gives CSGSRGVLYEQYF. The J gene is TRBJ2-7, the V gene TRBV29-1; possible D gene TRBD2, 6 bases. The V gene lost 7 bases and the J gene lost 3 bases, with 16 bases spanning the gap. This CDR3 is built from 13 residues. Germline V gene lookup returns CDR1 SQVTM and CDR2 ANQGSEA.

Here the CDR3 reads CASSPQDTSSTDTQYF. As DNA, the CDR3 is TGCGCCAGCAGCCCCCAGGACACCTCTAGCACAGATACGCAGTATTTT. V usage is TRBV5-1 and J usage is TRBJ2-3; a weak D match, TRBD1 (5 bases). Trimming left V 4 bases short and J 0 bases short, with 15 bases between. Per germline, CDR1 SGHRS and CDR2 YFSETQ. There are 16 residues in the CDR3.

The chain combines TRBV6-5 with TRBJ1-1; D gene unclear. The CDR3 sequence is 14 residues long. Germline lookup yields CDR1 MNHEY and CDR2 SVGAGI. V lost 2 bases to trimming and J lost 1 base, with 8 bases between them. CDR3 amino acids: CASSYRSANTEAFF. The CDR3 nucleotides read TGTGCCAGCAGTTACAGGTCGGCGAACACTGAAGCTTTCTTT.

The CDR3 sequence: CASCSGRARNEQFF. CDR3 in DNA: TGCGCCAGCTGTAGCGGGAGGGCGAGGAATGAGCAGTTCTTC. The chain links TRBV10-2 to TRBJ2-1, with 11 bases fitting TRBD2. J gave up 7 bases and V 8 bases, and 7 bases lay outside the gene matches. The CDR3 sequence is 14 residues long. Looked up from germline, CDR1 is WSHSY and CDR2 is SAAADI.

The genes are TRBV27 and TRBJ1-4; TRBD1 matches 12 bases. The V segment lost 6 bases and the J segment 6 bases; nucleotides outside the gene matches: 14. This CDR3 comprises 18 residues. Germline V gene sequence: CDR1 MNHEY, CDR2 SMNVEV (reference sequence). In DNA, the CDR3 is TGTGCCAGCAGCGGTAACCGGGACAGGGGGCGCGTAGATGAAAAACTGTTTTTT. Translating gives CASSGNRDRGRVDEKLFF.